This T cell receptor beta chain was documented in a study of T cells in Graves' hyperthyroidism and ophthalmopathy. Regions amplified from RNA transcripts were the TCR beta CDR3 regions. Primed by the HTBI set, a first-round RT-PCR was run on the TCR CDR3. TCRdb reprocessed the multiplex PCR reads with MiXCR, giving one entry per CDR3 protein. The sample carries hundreds of thousands of distinct CDR3 sequences, approximately 15% recorded once. Germline V lookup: CDR1 MNHEY, CDR2 SVGAGI. Trimming left V 2 bases short and J 5 bases short, with 12 bases between. The CDR3 extends over 14 amino acids. This clonotype was seen more than once but under ten times.

The receptor was isolated from a woman between 40 and 55 years old with Graves' ophthalmopathy. The specimen was blood. V is TRBV6-5 and J is TRBJ1-1; D call uncertain. The CDR3 DNA follows: TGTGCCAGCAGTTACGGCGACGGACGGACTGAAGCTTTCTTT. Translated, it gives CASSYGDGRTEAFF.